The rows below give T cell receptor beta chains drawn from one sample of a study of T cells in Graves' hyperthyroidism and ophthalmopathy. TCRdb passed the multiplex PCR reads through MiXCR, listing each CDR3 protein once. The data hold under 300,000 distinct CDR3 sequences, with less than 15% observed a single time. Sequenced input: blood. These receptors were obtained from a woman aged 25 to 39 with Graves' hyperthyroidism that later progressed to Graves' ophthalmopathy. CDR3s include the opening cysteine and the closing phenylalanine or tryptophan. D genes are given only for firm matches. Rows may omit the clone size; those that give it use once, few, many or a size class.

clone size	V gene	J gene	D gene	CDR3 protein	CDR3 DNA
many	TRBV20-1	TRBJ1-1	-	CSASPKGTEAFF	TGCAGTGCTAGTCCCAAAGGGACTGAAGCTTTCTTT
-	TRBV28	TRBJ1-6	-	CASSGVIRDFSYNSPLHF	TGTGCCAGCAGTGGGGTTATCCGGGATTTCTCCTATAATTCACCCCTCCACTTT
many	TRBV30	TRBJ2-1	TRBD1	CAWGGQANEQFF	TGTGCCTGGGGGGGACAGGCCAATGAGCAGTTCTTC
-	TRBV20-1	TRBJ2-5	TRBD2	CSARGGPGRAEAETQYF	TGCAGTGCTAGAGGTGGGCCCGGGAGGGCCGAAGCCGAGACCCAGTACTTC
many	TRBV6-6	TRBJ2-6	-	CASSYSWVSGANVLTF	TGTGCCAGCAGTTACTCGTGGGTCTCTGGGGCCAACGTCCTGACTTTC
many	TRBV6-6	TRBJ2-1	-	CASSYGGTAYNEQFF	TGTGCCAGCAGTTACGGGGGGACAGCATACAATGAGCAGTTCTTC
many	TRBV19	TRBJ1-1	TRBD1	CASIPWGQGRGGNTEAFF	TGTGCCAGTATCCCTTGGGGACAGGGTCGAGGAGGAAACACTGAAGCTTTCTTT
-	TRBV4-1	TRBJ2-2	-	CASSQGASVNTGELFF	TGCGCCAGCAGCCAGGGGGCTAGCGTAAACACCGGGGAGCTGTTTTTT
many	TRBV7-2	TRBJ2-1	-	CASRLPAARAENEQFF	TGTGCCAGCAGGTTACCAGCGGCGCGGGCGGAGAATGAGCAGTTCTTC
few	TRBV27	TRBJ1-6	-	CASGYERGNSPLHF	TGTGCCAGCGGATATGAGAGGGGGAATTCACCCCTCCACTTT
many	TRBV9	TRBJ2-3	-	CASSPPDVDTQYF	TGTGCCAGCAGCCCCCCCGACGTGGATACGCAGTATTTT
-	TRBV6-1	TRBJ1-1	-	CASSPTVFMNTEAFF	TGTGCCAGCAGTCCGACAGTATTCATGAACACTGAAGCTTTCTTT
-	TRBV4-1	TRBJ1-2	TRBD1	CASSQVGTGARGYTF	TGCGCCAGCAGCCAAGTGGGGACAGGGGCACGGGGCTACACCTTC
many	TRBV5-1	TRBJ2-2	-	CASSPRAGGELFF	TGCGCCAGCAGCCCACGCGCGGGCGGGGAGCTGTTTTTT
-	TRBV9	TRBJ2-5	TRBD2	CASSSSGVGQETQYF	TGTGCCAGCAGCTCAAGCGGGGTGGGGCAAGAGACCCAGTACTTC
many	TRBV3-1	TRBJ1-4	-	CASSQGRGLSGEKLFF	TGTGCCAGCAGCCAAGGGCGCGGGTTGAGTGGTGAAAAACTGTTTTTT
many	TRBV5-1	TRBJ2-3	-	CASSLEDGTDTQYF	TGCGCCAGCAGCTTGGAGGACGGCACAGATACGCAGTATTTT
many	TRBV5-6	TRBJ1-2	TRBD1	CASRSYGTVNDGYTF	TGTGCCAGCAGATCGTATGGGACAGTGAATGATGGCTACACCTTC
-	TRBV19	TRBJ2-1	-	CASSIVAASFYEQFF	TGTGCCAGTAGTATAGTAGCAGCTAGTTTCTATGAGCAGTTCTTC
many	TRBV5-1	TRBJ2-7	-	CASSYWGAGADEQYF	TGCGCCAGCAGCTATTGGGGGGCGGGAGCCGACGAGCAGTACTTC
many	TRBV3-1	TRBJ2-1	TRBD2	CASSSTVGTTFSGEQFF	TGTGCCAGCAGCTCCACGGTCGGGACTACTTTCTCCGGTGAGCAGTTCTTC
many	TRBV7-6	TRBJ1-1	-	CASSSQTAGTEAFF	TGTGCCAGCAGCTCCCAAACGGCGGGGACTGAAGCTTTCTTT
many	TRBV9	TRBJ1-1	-	CASSLGAGNTEAFF	TGTGCCAGCAGCTTAGGGGCGGGGAACACTGAAGCTTTCTTT
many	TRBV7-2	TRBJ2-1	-	CASSLIVLGNEQFF	TGTGCCAGCAGCTTAATAGTTTTAGGCAATGAGCAGTTCTTC
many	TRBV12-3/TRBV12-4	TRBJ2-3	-	CASTRGDMVTDTQYF	TGTGCCAGCACCCGGGGGGACATGGTGACAGATACGCAGTATTTT
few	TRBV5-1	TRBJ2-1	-	CASSLQDEQFF	TGCGCCAGCAGTCTTCAGGATGAGCAGTTCTTC
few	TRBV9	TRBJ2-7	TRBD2	CASSYTSGREGEQYF	TGTGCCAGCAGCTACACTAGCGGGAGGGAGGGGGAGCAGTACTTC
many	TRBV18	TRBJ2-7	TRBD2	CASSVELAPYEQYF	TGTGCCAGCTCAGTAGAACTAGCGCCCTACGAGCAGTACTTC
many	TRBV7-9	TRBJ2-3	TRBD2	CASSLPSGDTDTQYF	TGTGCCAGCAGCTTGCCGAGCGGGGACACAGATACGCAGTATTTT
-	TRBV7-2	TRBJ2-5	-	CASSFFGQETQYF	TGTGCCAGCAGCTTCTTTGGGCAAGAGACCCAGTACTTC
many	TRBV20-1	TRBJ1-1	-	CSARGSVNTEAFF	TGCAGTGCTAGGGGATCGGTGAACACTGAAGCTTTCTTT
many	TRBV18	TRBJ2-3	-	CASSRSGDYADTQYF	TGTGCCAGCTCACGTAGCGGAGACTACGCAGATACGCAGTATTTT
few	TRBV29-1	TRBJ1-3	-	CSVETIGNTIYF	TGCAGCGTTGAAACGATCGGAAACACCATATATTTT
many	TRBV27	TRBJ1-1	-	CASSLSVGTPEAFF	TGTGCCAGCAGTTTATCAGTCGGGACACCTGAAGCTTTCTTT
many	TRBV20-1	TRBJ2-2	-	CSVSDPNTGELFF	TGCAGTGTATCAGACCCGAACACCGGGGAGCTGTTTTTT
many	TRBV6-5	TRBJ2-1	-	CASSYTRAGGPDEQFF	TGTGCCAGCAGTTACACCCGCGCCGGAGGCCCAGATGAGCAGTTCTTC
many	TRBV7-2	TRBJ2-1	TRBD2	CASGKGLANEQFF	TGTGCCAGCGGGAAGGGACTAGCTAATGAGCAGTTCTTC
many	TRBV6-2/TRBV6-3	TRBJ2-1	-	CASSYGYEQFF	TGTGCCAGCAGTTACGGGTATGAGCAGTTCTTC
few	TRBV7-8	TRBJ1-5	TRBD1	CASSLYSLGQGNQPQHF	TGTGCCAGCAGCTTGTACTCTTTGGGACAGGGAAATCAGCCCCAGCATTTT
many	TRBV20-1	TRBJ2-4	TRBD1	CSAGPNSGQGINIQYF	TGCAGTGCTGGTCCAAATTCCGGACAGGGGATAAACATTCAGTACTTC
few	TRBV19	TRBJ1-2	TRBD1	CATELRGLGYTF	TGTGCCACCGAGCTTAGGGGGCTTGGCTACACCTTC
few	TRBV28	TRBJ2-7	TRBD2	CASSRTSGPPYEQYF	TGTGCCAGCAGCCGAACTAGCGGTCCCCCCTACGAGCAGTACTTC
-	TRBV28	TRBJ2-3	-	CASSLGAVTDTQYF	TGTGCCAGCAGTTTAGGTGCCGTCACAGATACGCAGTATTTT
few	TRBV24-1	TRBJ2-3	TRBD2	CATSDEREIDFSTDAQYF	TGTGCCACCAGTGATGAGCGGGAGATTGACTTTAGCACAGATGCGCAGTATTTT
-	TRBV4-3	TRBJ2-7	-	CASSQEEEGYEQYF	TGCGCCAGCAGCCAAGAAGAGGAAGGCTACGAGCAGTACTTC
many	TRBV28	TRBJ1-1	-	CASSPGGVRDTEAFF	TGTGCCAGCAGTCCCGGGGGGGTGCGGGACACTGAAGCTTTCTTT
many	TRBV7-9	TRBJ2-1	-	CASSFNPYNEQFF	TGTGCCAGCAGCTTTAATCCTTACAATGAGCAGTTCTTC
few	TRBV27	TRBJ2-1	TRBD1	CATLSGTGGFF	TGTGCCACTTTATCCGGGACAGGGGGGTTCTTC
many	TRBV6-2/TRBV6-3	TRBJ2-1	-	CASSYGDSEQFF	TGTGCCAGCAGTTACGGGGATAGTGAGCAGTTCTTC
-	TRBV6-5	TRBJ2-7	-	CASSYLREDEQYF	TGTGCCAGCAGTTACTTAAGAGAGGACGAGCAGTACTTC
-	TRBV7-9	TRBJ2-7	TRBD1	CASRPLQGQKSYEQYF	TGTGCCAGCAGACCCCTCCAGGGACAGAAATCCTACGAGCAGTACTTC
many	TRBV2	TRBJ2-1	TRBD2	CASSEAGGGNEQFF	TGTGCCAGCAGTGAGGCGGGAGGAGGGAATGAGCAGTTCTTC
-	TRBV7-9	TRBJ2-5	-	CASSREPQGRETQYF	TGTGCCAGCAGCCGCGAGCCACAGGGGAGGGAGACCCAGTACTTC
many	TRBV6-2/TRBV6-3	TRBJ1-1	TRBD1	CASSSDRGRGHTEAFF	TGTGCCAGCAGCTCGGACAGGGGCAGAGGGCACACTGAAGCTTTCTTT
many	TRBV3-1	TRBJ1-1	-	CASSPEWGDTEAFF	TGTGCCAGCAGCCCTGAGTGGGGGGACACTGAAGCTTTCTTT